This T cell receptor beta chain was sequenced during a study of response to subunit inactivated influenza vaccine. TCRdb re-called the RT-PCR reads through MiXCR, storing one row per CDR3 protein. Of 450,000 to 700,000 distinct CDR3 sequences listed, 12% to 15% are singletons. Germline CDR1 and CDR2: SGHRS and YFSETQ. The CDR3 contains 15 residues. V shed 5 bases and J 2 bases; nucleotides not matched to a gene: 9. In its sample, this clonotype was seen a few times. This sequence was found in a man aged 45-65 years who received an inactivated influenza vaccine. The chain uses TRBV5-1 and TRBJ1-1; 7 nucleotides line up with TRBD1. The source was PBMCs from blood, collected about 12 days after vaccination. CDR3 nucleotide sequence: TGCGCCAGCAGAAATACAGGGGCCCTAAACACTGAAGCTTTCTTT. As protein: CASRNTGALNTEAFF.